The 26 T cell receptor beta chains presented below share a single source sample, sequenced in a study of cytomegalovirus exposure and HLA in healthy donors. PCR used 60 Vbeta primers and 13 Jbeta primers. Method: immunoSEQ multiplex PCR; TCRdb's copy keeps in-frame clones and lacks some. In the table there are roughly 160,000 clones, around three quarters of which are singletons. Sample: PBMCs. The receptors here all came from a man aged 45 to 65 in good health and CMV-seropositive.

V gene TRBV9 combines with J gene TRBJ2-3; D gene unclear. Germline assignment: CDR1 SGDLS and CDR2 YYNGEE. The V end was cut by 3 bases, the J end by 5 bases, with 7 bases between. The CDR3 length is 12 residues. CDR3 nucleotides: TGTGCCAGCAGCGACCTGAGAGATACGCAGTATTTT. Amino acid sequence: CASSDLRDTQYF. The variable domain in full, completed from reference TRBV9 and TRBJ2-3, reads DSGVTQTPKHLITATGQRVTLRCSPRSGDLSVYWYQQSLDQGLQFLIQYYNGEERAKGNILERFSAQQFPDLHSELNLSSLELGDSALYFCASSDLRDTQYFGPGTRLTVL.

This chain connects TRBV5-1 to TRBJ2-5; TRBD2 agrees at 9 bases. This CDR3 has 14 amino acids. The V gene's germline CDR1 is SGHRS and CDR2 YFSETQ. Trimming cost V 6 bases and J 4 bases; bases outside gene matches: 7. CDR3 bases: TGCGCCAGCACCCAGAGCGGGGGGCGAGAGACCCAGTACTTC. It is translated as CASTQSGGRETQYF.

The rearrangement joins TRBV9 to TRBJ2-5; 9 nucleotides line up with TRBD1. The tail of the sequence fits TRBJ2-7 better, so the J call may be wrong. This CDR3 region has 14 residues. The germline V gene encodes CDR1 SGDLS and CDR2 YYNGEE. The CDR3 sequence is CASSPGTGIYEQYF. In nucleotides, the CDR3 is TGTGCCAGCAGCCCGGGGACAGGGATTTACGAGCAGTACTTC.

This clone was seen a handful of times. The rearrangement links TRBV19 to TRBJ1-2; D not resolved. Trimming took off 0 bases at V and 8 bases at J, with 16 bases between the two ends. The germline V gene has CDR1 LNHDA and CDR2 SQIVND (reference sequence). This CDR3 has 15 residues. In DNA form, the CDR3 reads TGTGCCAGTAGTATAGATATTTCGGATGGAGGGGGCTACACCTTC. The encoded protein is CASSIDISDGGGYTF.

V and J are TRBV28 and TRBJ1-3, with TRBD1 matching over 9 bases. The ends lost 5 bases at V and 0 bases at J; junction bases unmatched: 11. The CDR3 has 18 residues. Germline CDR1 reads MDHEN; CDR2 reads SYDVKM. CDR3 region: CASSAGQGLVISGNTIYF. The DNA of the CDR3 is TGTGCCAGCAGTGCGGGACAGGGACTTGTTATCTCTGGAAACACCATATATTTT.

The chain uses TRBV7-2 and TRBJ2-6; 7 positions match TRBD2. The junction had 1 base not matched to a gene; V was cut back by 2 bases and J by 0 bases. This CDR3 contains 16 residues. The germline V gene encodes CDR1 SGHTA and CDR2 FQGNSA. As DNA, the CDR3 is TGTGCCAGCAGCTTATGGGGGGGCTCTGGGGCCAACGTCCTGACTTTC. Amino acid sequence: CASSLWGGSGANVLTF.

This rearrangement joins TRBV4-3 to TRBJ1-1; 8 bases map to TRBD1. Germline CDR1 reads LGHNA; CDR2 reads YSLEER. CDR3 size: 14 residues. V shed 2 bases and J 4 bases; nucleotides not matched to a gene: 3. The CDR3 sequence: CASSQQGALTEAFF. For the CDR3, the DNA is TGCGCCAGCAGCCAACAGGGGGCTCTCACTGAAGCTTTCTTT.

V gene TRBV30 combines with J gene TRBJ1-5; TRBD1 is a possible D gene (6 bases). V shed 0 bases and J shed 2 bases, with 11 bases lying between them. CDR1 and CDR2 (germline): GTSNPN, SVGIG (reference sequence). The CDR3 totals 15 residues. Here the CDR3 reads CAWSVAGGGNQPQHF. CDR3 nucleotides: TGTGCCTGGAGTGTAGCGGGGGGCGGCAATCAGCCCCAGCATTTT. Variable domain in full (rest from reference TRBV30 and TRBJ1-5): SQTIHQWPATLVQPVGSPLSLECTVEGTSNPNLYWYRQAAGRGLQLLFYSVGIGQISSEVPQNLSASRPQDRQFILSSKKLLLSDSGFYLCAWSVAGGGNQPQHFGDGTRLSIL.

The chain recombines TRBV27 with TRBJ2-7; TRBD1 matches at 7 bases. Germline-derived CDR1 and CDR2 are MNHEY and SMNVEV (reference sequence). The V segment lost 3 bases and the J segment 3 bases; nucleotides outside the gene matches: 5. The length of the CDR3 is 14 residues. The CDR3 DNA sequence: TGTGCCAGCAGTTTTGGAGCAGGGGGCTACGAGCAGTACTTC. Translating it yields CASSFGAGGYEQYF.

The rearrangement links TRBV2 to TRBJ1-5, with D possibly being TRBD1 (6 bases). CDR1 and CDR2 from the germline V gene are SNHLY and FYNNEI. The CDR3 spans 15 residues. Deletions cut 4 bases from V and 5 bases from J, with 15 bases between. Written as DNA, the CDR3 is TGTGCCAGCAGTGGTTACAGGGTGGCGGATCAGCCCCAGCATTTT. Protein product: CASSGYRVADQPQHF.

The genes are TRBV27 and TRBJ2-5; 13 bases are shared with TRBD2. Germline V gives CDR1 MNHEY, CDR2 SMNVEV (reference sequence). This CDR3 is built from 16 residues. V was pared by 5 bases and J by 1 base, with 4 bases of the junction left unmatched. Written as DNA, the CDR3 is TGTGCCAGCAGTCCCTGGACTAGCGGGGGCCAAGAGACCCAGTACTTC. Its protein product is CASSPWTSGGQETQYF.

The chain couples TRBV5-5 to TRBJ1-1; no reliable D call. Germline CDR1 reads SGHKS; CDR2 reads YYEKEE (reference sequence). The V end lost 4 bases, the J end lost 2 bases, and 9 bases lay between the germline ends. The CDR3 covers 13 residues. CDR3 sequence: CASSSPSNTEAFF. In nucleotides, the CDR3 is TGTGCCAGCAGCAGCCCAAGTAACACTGAAGCTTTCTTT.

V usage is TRBV5-4 and J usage is TRBJ2-7; TRBD1 agrees at 10 bases. The V gene's germline CDR1 is SGHNT and CDR2 YYREEE (reference sequence). This CDR3 is built from 13 residues. V gave up 3 bases and J gave up 6 bases; unmatched junction bases: 3. The CDR3 DNA is TGTGCCAGCAGCTCCGGGACAGGGGTCGAGCAGTACTTC. Its protein is CASSSGTGVEQYF.

The chain carries TRBV18 and TRBJ1-1, with unresolved D. Looked up from germline, CDR1 is KGHSH and CDR2 is LQKENI. CDR3 size: 15 residues. V shed 2 bases and J shed 5 bases, with 15 bases lying between them. CDR3 loop: CASSPMAEGRTEAFF. In nucleotides, the CDR3 is TGTGCCAGCTCACCAATGGCGGAAGGGAGAACTGAAGCTTTCTTT.

This chain uses TRBV6-5 with TRBJ1-1; 8 bases align to TRBD1. From germline, CDR1 is MNHEY and CDR2 SVGAGI. The CDR3 is made up of 14 amino acids. Trimming cost V 5 bases and J 3 bases; bases outside gene matches: 5. CDR3 sequence (DNA): TGTGCCAGCAGTGAATACAGGGGGGACACTGAAGCTTTCTTT. Its translation is CASSEYRGDTEAFF.

In DNA, the CDR3 is TGTGCCAGCAGTTTGAGGCGGAACTCCTACAATGAGCAGTTCTTC. This codes for CASSLRRNSYNEQFF. The chain is built from TRBV27 and TRBJ2-1; no clear D gene. From germline, CDR1 is MNHEY and CDR2 SMNVEV (reference sequence). The CDR3 has 15 residues. The V and J ends lost 3 bases and 0 bases respectively, with 9 bases between them.

The chain combines TRBV4-3 with TRBJ2-2; 9 bases match TRBD1. In germline, CDR1 is LGHNA, CDR2 YSLEER. Trimming took 4 bases from V and 3 from J; bases not matched to a gene: 3. The CDR3 spans 15 residues. The CDR3 DNA is TGCGCCAGCAGCCTGCGGACAGGGGACACCGGGGAGCTGTTTTTT. It codes for CASSLRTGDTGELFF.

Comment on this clone: The sample holds other DNA sequences that translate to the same CDR3. The chain couples TRBV30 to TRBJ1-1; 8 nucleotides agree with TRBD1. The trim removed 5 bases at V and 5 bases at J, leaving 10 bases unmatched. The germline V gene encodes CDR1 GTSNPN and CDR2 SVGIG (reference sequence). The CDR3 loop spans 14 amino acids. CDR3 amino acids: CAWLPGGAWTEAFF. The CDR3 DNA reads as TGTGCCTGGCTTCCAGGGGGCGCATGGACTGAAGCTTTCTTT.

The chain uses TRBV5-5 and TRBJ1-4, with 8 bases fitting TRBD1. Germline CDR1 and CDR2: SGHKS and YYEKEE (reference sequence). After removal of 4 bases from V and 5 bases from J, the junction contained 7 bases not matched to a gene. This CDR3 contains 15 residues. The CDR3 DNA reads TGTGCCAGCAGCACCTCGGGACAGGCAAATGAAAAACTGTTTTTT. It translates to CASSTSGQANEKLFF.

This clone was observed once. The chain links TRBV5-4 to TRBJ2-5; TRBD2 matches at 8 bases. In germline, CDR1 is SGHNT, CDR2 YYREEE (reference sequence). This CDR3 comprises 17 residues. Germline trimming cut 3 bases from V and 5 bases from J; bases unmatched to any gene: 15. The CDR3 DNA follows: TGTGCCAGCAGCTACCCGGGGACTAGTATGGGGGAGGAGACCCAGTACTTC. Protein sequence: CASSYPGTSMGEETQYF.

In regard to this clone: One junction end disagrees with the germline gene, perhaps due to a read error. J is TRBJ2-1 and V is TRBV7-7, with D possibly TRBD2 on 7 matching bases. Germline V gene sequence: CDR1 SSHAT, CDR2 FNYEAQ (reference sequence). The length of the CDR3 is 15 residues. The CDR3: CASSLEGGTYNEQFF. The CDR3 nucleotides are TGTGCTAGCAGCTTAGAGGGGGGGACCTACAATGAGCAGTTCTTC.

The chain joins TRBV7-2 to TRBJ2-4; weak D call: TRBD1 (6 bases). The CDR3 extends over 13 amino acids. V gave up 5 bases and J gave up 9 bases, with 14 bases separating them. Germline loops: CDR1 SGHTA, CDR2 FQGNSA. The CDR3: CASSLEDRTIQYF. Here the CDR3 DNA reads TGTGCCAGCAGCCTAGAAGACAGGACCATTCAGTACTTC.

The chain has TRBV27 and TRBJ1-4; maybe TRBD1 (6 bases). Trimming left V 5 bases short and J 5 bases short, with 18 bases between. This CDR3 comprises 16 residues. The germline V gene encodes CDR1 MNHEY and CDR2 SMNVEV (reference sequence). The CDR3 here is CASSPTWGTNNEKLFF. The CDR3 DNA follows: TGTGCCAGCAGTCCCACCTGGGGGACAAACAATGAAAAACTGTTTTTT. Drawing the rest from reference TRBV27 and TRBJ1-4, the complete variable domain is EAQVTQNPRYLITVTGKKLTVTCSQNMNHEYMSWYRQDPGLGLRQIYYSMNVEVTDKGDVPEGYKVSRKEKRNFPLILESPSPNQTSLYFCASSPTWGTNNEKLFFGSGTQLSVL.

V usage is TRBV5-4 and J usage is TRBJ1-1; D gene unclear. Germline V lookup: CDR1 SGHNT, CDR2 YYREEE (reference sequence). The length of the CDR3 is 12 residues. V shed 0 bases and J shed 4 bases, with 4 bases lying between them. CDR3 sequence (DNA): TGTGCCAGCAGCTTGGACAGCACTGAAGCTTTCTTT. This sequence encodes CASSLDSTEAFF.

This chain uses TRBV14 with TRBJ1-1; 8 bases are shared with TRBD1. V dropped 6 bases and J dropped 4; count of bases not matched to a gene: 7. This CDR3 region has 14 residues. From germline, CDR1 is SGHDN and CDR2 FVKESK. The CDR3 DNA sequence: TGTGCCAGCAGGGTGACAGGGGACGGCACTGAAGCTTTCTTT. This sequence encodes CASRVTGDGTEAFF.

The count of this clone is one. This chain joins TRBV19 and TRBJ1-4, with D uncertain. Trimming shortened V by 6 bases and J by 4 bases, and 9 bases separated the two germline ends. This CDR3 has 13 residues. Germline V CDR1 and CDR2: LNHDA, SQIVND (reference sequence). The CDR3 nucleotides are TGTGCCAGTAGGGGCGGACTTAATGAAAAACTGTTTTTT. This codes for CASRGGLNEKLFF.